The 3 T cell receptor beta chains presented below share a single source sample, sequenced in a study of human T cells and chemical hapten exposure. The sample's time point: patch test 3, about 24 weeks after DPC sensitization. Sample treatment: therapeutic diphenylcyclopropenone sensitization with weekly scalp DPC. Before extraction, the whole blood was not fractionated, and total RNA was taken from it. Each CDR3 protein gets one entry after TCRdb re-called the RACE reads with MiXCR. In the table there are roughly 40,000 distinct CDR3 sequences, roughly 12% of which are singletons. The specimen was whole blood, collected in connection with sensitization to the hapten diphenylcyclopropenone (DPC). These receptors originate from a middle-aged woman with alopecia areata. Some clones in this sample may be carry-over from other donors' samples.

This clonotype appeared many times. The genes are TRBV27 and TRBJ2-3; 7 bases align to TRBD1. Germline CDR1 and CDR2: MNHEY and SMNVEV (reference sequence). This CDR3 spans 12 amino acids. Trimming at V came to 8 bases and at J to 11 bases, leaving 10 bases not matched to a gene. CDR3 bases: TGTGCCAGCGGACTTCACAGGGGACAGCAGTATTTT. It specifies CASGLHRGQQYF.

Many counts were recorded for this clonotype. Here the CDR3 DNA reads TGTGCCAGCAGATTTAGCGGGCCCTCCTACGAGCAGTACTTC. This translates into CASRFSGPSYEQYF. The rearrangement uses TRBV11-2 and TRBJ2-7, with 7 bases matching TRBD2. V shed 6 bases and J 0 bases; nucleotides not matched to a gene: 5. This CDR3 comprises 14 residues. CDR1 and CDR2 from the germline V gene are SGHAT and FQNNGV. Full variable domain (rest looked up from reference TRBV11-2 and TRBJ2-7): EAGVAQSPRYKIIEKRQSVAFWCNPISGHATLYWYQQILGQGPKLLIQFQNNGVVDDSQLPKDRFSAERLKGVDSTLKIQPAKLEDSAVYLCASRFSGPSYEQYFGPGTRLTVT.

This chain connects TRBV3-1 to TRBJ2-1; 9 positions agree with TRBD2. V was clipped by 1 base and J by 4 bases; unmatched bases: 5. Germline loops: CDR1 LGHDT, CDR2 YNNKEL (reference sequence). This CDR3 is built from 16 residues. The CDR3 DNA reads TGTGCCAGCAGCCAAGGTAGCGGGAGAGGGTACAATGAGCAGTTCTTC. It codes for CASSQGSGRGYNEQFF.